This note documents a single TCR beta chain sequence. Antigen specificity is unknown. When sampled, the donors appeared nominally healthy, though they likely had unrecorded immune exposures. The data were taken from a study of cytomegalovirus exposure and HLA in healthy donors. Whole-study findings and limits: In a later analysis, HLA-associated TCR beta chains were more clonally expanded than equally common others. It was approximately 170 TCR beta chains that were listed as cytomegalovirus-associated.

The study ran its PCR with 60 Vbeta and 13 Jbeta primers. Using immunoSEQ multiplex PCR, the repertoire was profiled, and TCRdb retains in-frame clones only, with some absent. The table includes some 70,000 clones, about 80% detected once. J lost 5 bases, V lost 5 bases, and 11 bases had no gene match. From germline, CDR1 is MNHEY and CDR2 SMNVEV (reference sequence). The CDR3 runs 15 residues. The chain combines TRBV27 with TRBJ1-2; 7 nucleotides line up with TRBD1. The sample comprised PBMCs. This receptor was obtained from a man in his fifties in good health and CMV-seronegative. The DNA for the CDR3 is TGTGCCAGCAGTGCTGACAGGGCGGGTGGGTATGGCTACACCTTC. It is translated as CASSADRAGGYGYTF.